The 7 T cell receptor beta chains presented below share a single source sample, sequenced in a study of blood T cell repertoires in COVID-19 (dated by TCRdb to about 2020). Library preparation employed the immunoSEQ multiplex PCR assay. TCRdb's version of the immuneACCESS table is confined to in-frame rearrangements and falls short of the full clone set. An unresolved V gene accounts for under half of the shortfall where checked; the remainder is of unknown origin. For this sample there are about 170,000 clones; around 82% appear just once. Of the sample, over 2% falls within the top ten clones. Specimen: peripheral blood. These TCRs come from an elderly woman with acute or convalescent COVID-19.

In the case of this clone: At one of its ends the junction is not consistent with the germline gene, which may arise from a read error. CDR3 DNA sequence: TGTGCCAGCAGTCAACCGGGAGTCTCCCACGAGCAGTACTTC. As protein: CASSQPGVSHEQYF. The rearrangement joins TRBV2 to TRBJ2-7, with a possible D match to TRBD2 (6 bases). The CDR3 runs 14 residues. The germline V gene has CDR1 SNHLY and CDR2 FYNNEI.

The rearrangement joins TRBV9 to TRBJ1-6, with unresolved D. V dropped 0 bases and J dropped 7 bases, with 14 bases sitting between them. This CDR3 has 16 residues. Germline V gene sequence: CDR1 SGDLS, CDR2 YYNGEE. In DNA, the CDR3 is TGTGCCAGCAGCGTAGATGGGATCCGGGGAAATTCACCCCTCCACTTT. Residues: CASSVDGIRGNSPLHF. Complete variable domain (other parts from reference TRBV9 and TRBJ1-6): DSGVTQTPKHLITATGQRVTLRCSPRSGDLSVYWYQQSLDQGLQFLIQYYNGEERAKGNILERFSAQQFPDLHSELNLSSLELGDSALYFCASSVDGIRGNSPLHFGNGTRLTVT.

The gene calls are TRBV18 and TRBJ1-5, with 9 bases fitting TRBD1. CDR1 is KGHSH and CDR2 is LQKENI in the germline V gene. J lost 6 bases, V lost 3 bases, and 9 bases had no gene match. The CDR3 contains 16 residues. The CDR3 DNA is TGTGCCAGCTCACCCACCGCGGGACAGGGAGCTCAGCCCCAGCATTTT. Translation gives CASSPTAGQGAQPQHF.

The J gene is TRBJ2-2, the V gene TRBV28, with D tentatively TRBD2 (6 bases). The germline V and J ends were trimmed by 7 bases and 4 bases, with 10 bases remaining between them. The length of the CDR3 is 13 residues. Germline-derived CDR1 and CDR2 are MDHEN and SYDVKM. The CDR3 DNA reads as TGTGCCAGCACTAGCGAAATCACCGGGGAGCTGTTTTTT. It encodes CASTSEITGELFF.

The chain joins TRBV7-7 to TRBJ2-2, with no clear D. The CDR3 contains 15 residues. V dropped 3 bases and J dropped 0 bases, with 8 bases sitting between them. The germline V gene encodes CDR1 SSHAT and CDR2 FNYEAQ (reference sequence). The CDR3 DNA reads TGTGCCAGCAGCTTCGGTCAACCGAACACCGGGGAGCTGTTTTTT. This translates into CASSFGQPNTGELFF.

The chain carries TRBV18 and TRBJ1-6; D is undetermined. V was trimmed by 6 bases and J by 0 bases, leaving 6 bases between them. This CDR3 has 14 amino acids. Germline CDR1 and CDR2: KGHSH and LQKENI. In DNA, the CDR3 is TGTGCCAGCTCTCCGAGCTCCTATAATTCACCCCTCCACTTT. Translation: CASSPSSYNSPLHF. The whole variable domain, remainder taken from reference TRBV18 and TRBJ1-6, is NAGVMQNPRHLVRRRGQEARLRCSPMKGHSHVYWYRQLPEEGLKFMVYLQKENIIDESGMPKERFSAEFPKEGPSILRIQQVVRGDSAAYFCASSPSSYNSPLHFGNGTRLTVT.

V usage is TRBV9 and J usage is TRBJ2-5; TRBD2 agrees at 8 bases. The CDR3 contains 14 residues. The germline CDR1 and CDR2 sequences are SGDLS and YYNGEE. V shed 3 bases and J 5 bases; nucleotides not matched to a gene: 6. The chain's CDR3 is CASSGSGSEETQYF. CDR3 DNA: TGTGCCAGCAGCGGAAGCGGGAGTGAGGAGACCCAGTACTTC. The full variable domain, completed using reference TRBV9 and TRBJ2-5, is DSGVTQTPKHLITATGQRVTLRCSPRSGDLSVYWYQQSLDQGLQFLIQYYNGEERAKGNILERFSAQQFPDLHSELNLSSLELGDSALYFCASSGSGSEETQYFGPGTRLLVL.